The 18 T cell receptor beta chains presented below share a single source sample, sequenced in a study of T-cell reconstitution after alpha-beta-depleted transplantation in children. A TCRbeta library incorporating unique molecular identifiers was prepared. TCRdb analysed the PCR reads with MiXCR anew, one entry per CDR3 protein. The sample has around 450,000 distinct CDR3 sequences, 8% to 11% seen once. The specimen comprised PBMCs, sampled before TCRalphabeta/CD19-depleted stem cell transplant. All receptors derive from a child aged 2 to 9 with inherited bone marrow failure, due to receive a stem cell transplant.

This clonotype was detected many times. The genes are TRBV6-5 and TRBJ1-1, with a possible D match to TRBD1 (6 bases). V lost 4 bases to trimming and J lost 5 bases, with 11 bases between them. The CDR3 runs to 13 residues. In germline, CDR1 is MNHEY, CDR2 SVGAGI. The CDR3 bases are TGTGCCAGCAGTTCAACAGGGAAAACTGAAGCTTTCTTT. Translated: CASSSTGKTEAFF.

In this sample, this clonotype turned up many times. The V call is TRBV2, the J call TRBJ2-7; 14 nucleotides line up with TRBD2. V was pared by 11 bases and J by 4 bases, with 10 bases of the junction left unmatched. The CDR3 spans 15 residues. CDR1 is SNHLY, CDR2 FYNNEI, per germline. DNA of the CDR3: TGTGCCGAGGGGGGGACTAGCGGGAGACGGTACGAGCAGTACTTC. Translation: CAEGGTSGRRYEQYF.

This clonotype has just a few counts. This chain joins TRBV7-2 and TRBJ2-7; 8 bases fit TRBD1. This CDR3 is built from 17 residues. Germline CDR1 reads SGHTA; CDR2 reads FQGNSA. Trimming cost V 5 bases and J 7 bases; bases outside gene matches: 19. The CDR3 DNA sequence: TGTGCCAGCAGCCCCGGCTCCCTGACAGGGGCGGTTGGGGAGCAGTACTTC. Translated, it gives CASSPGSLTGAVGEQYF. Together with reference TRBV7-2 and TRBJ2-7, the CDR3 gives the full variable domain: GAGVSQSPSNKVTEKGKDVELRCDPISGHTALYWYRQSLGQGLEFLIYFQGNSAPDKSGLPSDRFSAERTGGSVSTLTIQRTQQEDSAVYLCASSPGSLTGAVGEQYFGPGTRLTVT.

This clonotype was counted ten times or more. The chain is built from TRBV6-1 and TRBJ1-5; the D gene is possibly TRBD1 (6 bases). CDR1 and CDR2 (germline): MNHNS, SASEGT. This CDR3 contains 16 residues. The germline V and J ends were trimmed by 7 bases and 5 bases, with 21 bases remaining between them. CDR3 sequence: CASTPGQGGGDQPQHF. DNA of the CDR3: TGTGCCAGCACCCCTGGGCAGGGCGGGGGCGATCAGCCCCAGCATTTT.

Of note for this clonotype: A much larger clone lies a single base off, so this may be a read error. The J gene is TRBJ2-1, the V gene TRBV7-8; 8 bases line up with TRBD2. There are 16 residues in the CDR3. CDR1 and CDR2 from the germline V gene are SGHVS and FQNEAQ. Germline trimming cut 3 bases from V and 6 bases from J; bases unmatched to any gene: 10. The CDR3 reads CASSFARLAGSNEQFF. CDR3 DNA: TGTGCCAGCAGCTTTGCGAGGTTAGCGGGATCCAATGAGCAGTTCTTC.

In this sample, this clonotype turned up many times. The chain recombines TRBV7-7 with TRBJ2-1; a possible D gene is TRBD1 (6 bases). The CDR3 runs 14 residues. Trimming shortened V by 6 bases and J by 8 bases, and 17 bases separated the two germline ends. Germline CDR1 is SSHAT and CDR2 is FNYEAQ (reference sequence). CDR3 loop: CASSRDTEADEQFF. CDR3 nucleotide sequence: TGTGCCAGCAGTCGGGACACAGAGGCGGATGAGCAGTTCTTC.

This clonotype was detected ten times or more. This chain connects TRBV3-1 to TRBJ2-4; D remains ambiguous. From germline, CDR1 is LGHDT and CDR2 YNNKEL (reference sequence). This CDR3 has 16 amino acids. Between the trimmed V and J ends, which lost 4 bases and 6 bases, there was a span of 19 bases. CDR3 coding DNA: TGTGCCAGCAGCCCCGCCCCAGCCCATCTGGGAAACATTCAGTACTTC. This translates into CASSPAPAHLGNIQYF.

This clonotype has at least ten counts. The chain has TRBV5-4 and TRBJ2-7, with a weak D call TRBD1 (6 bases). V was trimmed by 4 bases and J by 6 bases, leaving 11 bases between them. Germline V lookup: CDR1 SGHNT, CDR2 YYREEE (reference sequence). The CDR3 has 12 amino acids. CDR3 in amino acids: CASSVQGFEQYF. CDR3 nucleotide sequence: TGTGCCAGCAGCGTGCAGGGGTTCGAGCAGTACTTC.

This clonotype was found many times. The chain combines TRBV20-1 with TRBJ2-1; TRBD2 agrees at 8 bases. The CDR3 is 16 amino acids. The germline V gene has CDR1 DFQATT and CDR2 SNEGSKA (reference sequence). V shed 0 bases and J 1 base; nucleotides not matched to a gene: 5. The CDR3, as DNA: TGCAGTGCTAGAGATATAGCGGGACTATCCTACAATGAGCAGTTCTTC. Residues: CSARDIAGLSYNEQFF.

The chain couples TRBV20-1 to TRBJ2-5; the D is unclear. Germline loops: CDR1 DFQATT, CDR2 SNEGSKA (reference sequence). The CDR3 has 13 residues. V shed 0 bases and J shed 1 base, with 6 bases lying between them. The CDR3 sequence: CSARDNPQETQYF. Written as DNA, the CDR3 is TGCAGTGCTAGAGATAACCCCCAAGAGACCCAGTACTTC.

This clonotype was seen at least ten times. The chain links TRBV5-1 to TRBJ2-1, with TRBD2 matching 8 bases. CDR1 and CDR2 (germline): SGHRS, YFSETQ. The CDR3 has 16 amino acids. V dropped 0 bases and J dropped 1; count of bases not matched to a gene: 3. In nucleotides, the CDR3 is TGCGCCAGCAGCTTGGTAGCGGGGCCATCCTACAATGAGCAGTTCTTC. It codes for CASSLVAGPSYNEQFF.

This clonotype showed up many times. V is TRBV6-5 and J is TRBJ1-6; a weak D match, TRBD1 (5 bases). Deletions cut 2 bases from V and 0 bases from J, with 11 bases between. CDR1 MNHEY and CDR2 SVGAGI come from the germline V gene. CDR3 length equals 17 residues. CDR3 protein: CASSYDSGSSYNSPLHF. The CDR3 bases are TGTGCCAGCAGTTACGACTCAGGGAGCTCCTATAATTCACCCCTCCACTTT.

In its sample, this clonotype was seen many times. The chain employs TRBV6-2 or TRBV6-3 and TRBJ2-1; D is ambiguous. CDR1 and CDR2 from the germline V gene are MNHEY and SVGEGT. Trimming cost V 2 bases and J 0 bases, with 5 bases left between them. The CDR3 is 14 residues long. This CDR3 reads CASSYLSSYNEQFF. DNA for the CDR3: TGTGCCAGCAGTTACCTGAGCTCCTACAATGAGCAGTTCTTC.

This clonotype was seen many times. The chain combines TRBV5-1 with TRBJ1-1; D perhaps matches TRBD1 (5 bases). The CDR3 length is 14 residues. Germline loops: CDR1 SGHRS, CDR2 YFSETQ. Trimming cost V 0 bases and J 1 base, with 7 bases left between them. The CDR3: CASSLGQRNTEAFF. CDR3 nucleotide sequence: TGCGCCAGCAGCTTGGGACAGAGGAACACTGAAGCTTTCTTT.

This clonotype came up a few times. The chain has TRBV3-1 and TRBJ2-1; 7 nucleotides agree with TRBD1. The germline V gene has CDR1 LGHDT and CDR2 YNNKEL (reference sequence). Trimming cost V 0 bases and J 3 bases; bases outside gene matches: 5. The CDR3 extends over 16 amino acids. CDR3 sequence reads: CASSQDPPGGYNEQFF. CDR3 coding DNA: TGTGCCAGCAGCCAAGATCCCCCAGGGGGCTACAATGAGCAGTTCTTC.

Many counts were recorded for this clonotype. The chain has TRBV11-2 and TRBJ2-5, with 7 bases identical to TRBD2. This CDR3 spans 14 amino acids. With 4 bases clipped from V and 3 bases from J, the junction kept 5 bases outside the gene matches. CDR1 and CDR2 from the germline V gene are SGHAT and FQNNGV. The CDR3 DNA sequence: TGTGCCAGCAGCTCGCGGACTAGGGAAGAGACCCAGTACTTC. It encodes CASSSRTREETQYF.

This clonotype was detected a few times. V is TRBV11-2 and J is TRBJ2-5; 9 nucleotides match TRBD1. The J segment lost 0 bases and the V segment lost 2 bases, leaving 7 bases of the junction unmatched. Germline V lookup: CDR1 SGHAT, CDR2 FQNNGV. CDR3 size: 17 residues. The CDR3 coding sequence is TGTGCCAGCAGCTTAAGACAGGGGGTCCTCTACCAAGAGACCCAGTACTTC. Protein sequence: CASSLRQGVLYQETQYF.

In its sample, this clonotype was seen many times. The chain combines TRBV11-2 with TRBJ2-3; 7 bases agree with TRBD2. The CDR3 is made up of 16 amino acids. J gave up 4 bases and V 5 bases, and 12 bases lay outside the gene matches. Germline V lookup: CDR1 SGHAT, CDR2 FQNNGV. Written as DNA, the CDR3 is TGTGCCAGCAGCATCCTACGCGGGAGAGAAGCAGATACGCAGTATTTT. Its translation: CASSILRGREADTQYF.